This T cell receptor beta chain was identified during a study of blood T cell repertoires in COVID-19. Background on the study: Acute-phase and convalescent COVID-19 samples originated in the United States, Italy and Spain. The cDNA or gDNA used as material had been derived from T cells, B-cell-depleted T cells, or PBMCs.

Repertoires were generated with immunoSEQ multiplex PCR, while TCRdb's copy carries only in-frame clones and drops some. The sample lists 150,000 to 200,000 clones; over 70% were seen once. Participants spanned ages about 18 to 100 years and resided in about 24 US areas. Participant-given clinical history determined each cohort assignment. The germline gives CDR1 MDHEN, CDR2 SYDVKM. The CDR3 covers 15 residues. Trimming left V 8 bases short and J 7 bases short, with 23 bases between. The TCR originated in a man aged 45 to 65 who had recovered from COVID-19. This chain links TRBV28 with TRBJ1-2; D unresolved. What was sequenced was PBMCs or T cells enriched from blood (not recorded which). DNA of the CDR3: TGTGCCAGCGGGTCAGGTTTCGGTGGGTCCTTTGGCTACACCTTC. This translates into CASGSGFGGSFGYTF.